The 27 T cell receptor beta chains below come from one sample, sequenced in a study of blood T cell repertoires in COVID-19. The repertoire was sequenced with immunoSEQ multiplex PCR; TCRdb's copy has only in-frame clones and lacks some. This sample has about 240,000 clones; around four fifths occur once, and the top ten carry around 12%. Source material: peripheral blood. These receptors all come from a woman between 55 and 75 years old with active or convalescent COVID-19.

The gene calls are TRBV5-1 and TRBJ1-1; D remains ambiguous. The CDR3 covers 16 residues. Per the germline V gene, CDR1 is SGHRS and CDR2 is YFSETQ. V lost 0 bases and J 1 base, leaving 13 bases between the germline ends. The CDR3 nucleotides are TGCGCCAGCAGCTTGGGGTCGGTGGCGGGGAACACTGAAGCTTTCTTT. Its protein product is CASSLGSVAGNTEAFF.

The J gene is TRBJ2-2, the V gene TRBV9, with 7 bases identical to TRBD1. Germline CDR1 reads SGDLS; CDR2 reads YYNGEE. The CDR3 is made up of 14 amino acids. V was clipped by 4 bases and J by 6 bases; unmatched bases: 6. The chain's CDR3 is CASSTTGAPGELFF. CDR3 bases: TGTGCCAGCAGCACCACAGGGGCCCCCGGGGAGCTGTTTTTT.

The gene calls are TRBV10-3 and TRBJ1-2; perhaps TRBD1 as D (5 bases). V was shortened by 3 bases and J by 7 bases, with 9 bases between the two germline ends. The germline V gene has CDR1 ENHRY and CDR2 SYGVKD. CDR3 length: 12 amino acids. The DNA for the CDR3 is TGTGCCATCAGTGATGTAAGGGGTGGCTACACCTTC. Amino acid sequence: CAISDVRGGYTF.

The J gene is TRBJ1-2, the V gene TRBV19, with D tentatively TRBD1 (6 bases). Germline values: CDR1 LNHDA, CDR2 SQIVND (reference sequence). The germline V and J ends were trimmed by 6 bases and 4 bases, with 15 bases remaining between them. The CDR3 runs 14 residues. The CDR3 here is CASSLDSPSYGYTF. The CDR3 DNA is TGTGCCAGTAGCTTGGACAGCCCATCCTATGGCTACACCTTC.

This clone is a singleton in its sample. One end of the junction is discordant with germline, which a read error may explain. The rearrangement joins TRBV7-7 to TRBJ2-2; 7 bases agree with TRBD2. Looked up from germline, CDR1 is SSHAT and CDR2 is FNYEAQ (reference sequence). The CDR3 is 15 residues long. The CDR3 spells CASSLSGGGTGELFF. In DNA form, the CDR3 reads TGTGCTAGCAGCCTTTCGGGGGGAGGAACCGGGGAGCTGTTTTTT.

The chain couples TRBV19 to TRBJ2-2, with D tentatively TRBD2 (5 bases). Trimming took off 3 bases at V and 8 bases at J, with 13 bases between the two ends. Germline V gene lookup returns CDR1 LNHDA and CDR2 SQIVND (reference sequence). This CDR3 has 14 amino acids. CDR3: CASSIRPRGGELFF. For the CDR3, the DNA is TGTGCCAGTAGTATTAGGCCCCGGGGAGGGGAGCTGTTTTTT.

The V call is TRBV5-8, the J call TRBJ2-5; 9 bases match TRBD2. Germline V gives CDR1 SGHTS, CDR2 YDEGEE. V trimming: 3 bases; J trimming: 6 bases; junction bases outside the gene matches: 12. CDR3 length equals 16 residues. CDR3: CASSSRSLAGVKTQYF. The CDR3 nucleotides are TGTGCCAGCAGCTCCCGTTCCTTAGCGGGGGTGAAGACCCAGTACTTC.

This chain uses TRBV6-6 with TRBJ2-7; D ambiguous. CDR3 length: 15 amino acids. In germline, CDR1 is MNHNY, CDR2 SVGAGI (reference sequence). The germline V and J ends were trimmed by 6 bases and 0 bases, with 15 bases remaining between them. CDR3 amino acids: CASSSDILTSYEQYF. The CDR3 DNA reads TGTGCCAGCAGCTCCGACATCTTGACCTCCTACGAGCAGTACTTC.

This chain links TRBV6-5 with TRBJ2-7; 9 bases agree with TRBD1. From germline, CDR1 is MNHEY and CDR2 SVGAGI. This CDR3 is 13 amino acids long. V shed 6 bases, J shed 3 bases, and the junction held 3 bases outside the gene matches. CDR3 in amino acids: CASRGQGIYEQYF. The CDR3 DNA sequence: TGTGCCAGCAGGGGACAGGGTATCTACGAGCAGTACTTC.

This chain links TRBV6-5 with TRBJ2-7; D may be TRBD2 (5 bases). Germline V gene lookup returns CDR1 MNHEY and CDR2 SVGAGI. This CDR3 is 12 amino acids long. The V end lost 6 bases, the J end lost 3 bases, and 9 bases lay between the germline ends. The CDR3 loop is CASRHGDYEQYF. The CDR3 DNA reads as TGTGCCAGCAGGCACGGGGACTACGAGCAGTACTTC.

The chain joins TRBV11-2 to TRBJ2-3; 9 positions match TRBD2. From germline, CDR1 is SGHAT and CDR2 FQNNGV. CDR3 length equals 16 residues. V shed 2 bases, J shed 3 bases, and the junction held 6 bases outside the gene matches. CDR3 coding DNA: TGTGCCAGCAGCTTAAGGCGGGGGGGCCGAACAGATACGCAGTATTTT. Amino acid sequence: CASSLRRGGRTDTQYF.

The chain's CDR3 is CASSLPGQGAHGYTF. CDR3 DNA: TGTGCCAGCAGCCTCCCGGGACAGGGGGCGCATGGCTACACCTTC. The chain carries TRBV5-4 and TRBJ1-2; 12 nucleotides line up with TRBD1. V gave up 4 bases and J gave up 6 bases; unmatched junction bases: 7. This CDR3 is built from 15 residues. Germline CDR1 reads SGHNT; CDR2 reads YYREEE (reference sequence). The complete variable domain, with remaining parts taken from reference TRBV5-4 and TRBJ1-2, reads ETGVTQSPTHLIKTRGQQVTLRCSSQSGHNTVSWYQQALGQGPQFIFQYYREEENGRGNFPPRFSGLQFPNYSSELNVNALELDDSALYLCASSLPGQGAHGYTFGSGTRLTVV.

CDR3 DNA: TGTGCCAGCAGCCCCGGGCAGGGAGGAACCTACGAGCAGTACTTC. This codes for CASSPGQGGTYEQYF. V and J are TRBV9 and TRBJ2-7; possible D gene TRBD2, 6 bases. The CDR3 covers 15 residues. Germline lookup yields CDR1 SGDLS and CDR2 YYNGEE. The V end lost 4 bases, the J end lost 2 bases, and 16 bases lay between the germline ends.

The rearrangement uses TRBV27 and TRBJ2-5; 7 bases map to TRBD1. Germline values: CDR1 MNHEY, CDR2 SMNVEV (reference sequence). V lost 5 bases, J lost 5 bases, and 11 bases stayed unmatched. This CDR3 has 15 amino acids. CDR3 DNA sequence: TGTGCCAGCAGTCGCAGGGGGTCCTCGGGCGAGACCCAGTACTTC. It translates to CASSRRGSSGETQYF.

The chain has TRBV6-5 and TRBJ1-2; D may be TRBD1 (6 bases). The CDR3 is made up of 13 amino acids. Germline V CDR1 and CDR2: MNHEY, SVGAGI. Trimming pared 6 bases from V and 4 bases from J, leaving 12 bases between. The CDR3 protein is CASSKQGSYGYTF. The DNA for the CDR3 is TGTGCCAGCAGCAAACAGGGAAGCTATGGCTACACCTTC.

The chain couples TRBV9 to TRBJ2-7; TRBD1 agrees at 7 bases. The CDR3 sequence is 15 residues long. The junction had 10 bases not matched to a gene; V was cut back by 3 bases and J by 4 bases. The germline V gene has CDR1 SGDLS and CDR2 YYNGEE. Written as DNA, the CDR3 is TGTGCCAGCAGCGCTACAGGGGACGACGTTTACGAGCAGTACTTC. This codes for CASSATGDDVYEQYF.

This clone was seen just once. A read error may account for a junction end that differs from germline. V and J are TRBV7-7 and TRBJ1-1, with TRBD1 identical over 8 bases. The germline gives CDR1 SSHAT, CDR2 FNYEAQ (reference sequence). The CDR3 length is 17 residues. CDR3 bases: TGTGCTAGCAGCCCATTCTCAGGGGGCGGACTGAGCACTGAAGCTTTCTTT. This gives the protein CASSPFSGGGLSTEAFF.

This clone was recorded a few times. J is TRBJ2-7 and V is TRBV25-1; TRBD2 matches at 7 bases. The germline V gene has CDR1 MGHDK and CDR2 SYGVNS. The V and J ends lost 4 bases and 6 bases, in that order; junction bases with no gene match: 9. The CDR3 has 14 amino acids. This chain's CDR3 is CASSATAWGGEQYF. DNA of the CDR3: TGTGCCAGCAGTGCGACGGCTTGGGGGGGCGAGCAGTACTTC.

The chain couples TRBV5-4 to TRBJ1-3; 9 bases match TRBD1. CDR3 length: 16 residues. Germline lookup yields CDR1 SGHNT and CDR2 YYREEE (reference sequence). V shed 2 bases and J 4 bases; nucleotides not matched to a gene: 7. The chain's CDR3 is CASSFRDRVLGNTIYF. DNA for the CDR3: TGTGCCAGCAGCTTCCGGGACAGGGTGTTGGGAAACACCATATATTTT.

V usage is TRBV19 and J usage is TRBJ2-5, with D possibly being TRBD2 (5 bases). The CDR3 contains 14 residues. Germline V gene data show CDR1 as LNHDA and CDR2 as SQIVND (reference sequence). Trimming shortened V by 0 bases and J by 2 bases, and 7 bases separated the two germline ends. The CDR3 loop is CASSIDRGQETQYF. The CDR3 nucleotides are TGTGCCAGTAGTATAGATCGGGGACAAGAGACCCAGTACTTC. Based on the CDR3 plus reference TRBV19 and TRBJ2-5, the full variable domain is DGGITQSPKYLFRKEGQNVTLSCEQNLNHDAMYWYRQDPGQGLRLIYYSQIVNDFQKGDIAEGYSVSREKKESFPLTVTSAQKNPTAFYLCASSIDRGQETQYFGPGTRLLVL.

This chain uses TRBV15 with TRBJ1-5; 10 positions agree with TRBD1. Germline lookup yields CDR1 LNHNV and CDR2 YYDKDF (reference sequence). V lost 3 bases to trimming and J lost 6 bases; unmatched junction nucleotides: 2. CDR3 length: 14 residues. CDR3: CATSRTGGGQPQHF. The CDR3 DNA reads as TGTGCCACCAGCAGGACAGGGGGCGGTCAGCCCCAGCATTTT.

This clone came up a few times. This chain joins TRBV2 and TRBJ2-1; D not certain. Looked up from germline, CDR1 is SNHLY and CDR2 is FYNNEI. The V end was cut by 4 bases, the J end by 6 bases, with 13 bases between. This CDR3 is 14 amino acids long. Here the CDR3 reads CASSASETANEQFF. DNA for the CDR3: TGTGCCAGCAGTGCCTCCGAGACTGCCAATGAGCAGTTCTTC. Together with reference TRBV2 and TRBJ2-1, the CDR3 gives the full variable domain: EPEVTQTPSHQVTQMGQEVILRCVPISNHLYFYWYRQILGQKVEFLVSFYNNEISEKSEIFDDQFSVERPDGSNFTLKIRSTKLEDSAMYFCASSASETANEQFFGPGTRLTVL.

The chain joins TRBV3-1 (or the pseudogene TRBV3-2) to TRBJ1-5; D ambiguous. This CDR3 contains 14 residues. Germline lookup yields CDR1 LGHDT and CDR2 YNNKEL (reference sequence). Trimming cost V 3 bases and J 0 bases, with 6 bases left between them. Written as DNA, the CDR3 is TGTGCCAGCAGCCAGAGTTATAGCAATCAGCCCCAGCATTTT. Protein: CASSQSYSNQPQHF.

This clone was observed a single time. The gene calls are TRBV7-3 and TRBJ2-2; 9 nucleotides agree with TRBD2. The CDR3 runs 20 residues. Germline V gene lookup returns CDR1 SGHTA and CDR2 FQGTGA. V shed 5 bases, J shed 2 bases, and the junction held 18 bases outside the gene matches. The CDR3: CASSTRGASGTYTNTGELFF. The CDR3 DNA is TGTGCCAGCAGCACCCGGGGGGCTAGCGGGACCTACACCAACACCGGGGAGCTGTTTTTT.

The J gene is TRBJ1-5, the V gene TRBV7-9; D uncertain. The CDR3 is 17 residues long. The V gene's germline CDR1 is SEHNR and CDR2 FQNEAQ (reference sequence). The ends were cut back, 2 bases at V and 6 bases at J, with 20 bases in the middle. The DNA of the CDR3 is TGTGCCAGCAGCTTATATCTCCCGGGATATGGGCTTCAGCCCCAGCATTTT. The encoded protein is CASSLYLPGYGLQPQHF.

V is TRBV2 and J is TRBJ2-7, with D possibly TRBD1 on 6 matching bases. The germline gives CDR1 SNHLY, CDR2 FYNNEI. CDR3 length: 13 amino acids. V was pared by 4 bases and J by 6 bases, with 13 bases between. The CDR3 protein is CASSVDSILEQYF. The CDR3 coding sequence is TGTGCCAGCAGTGTGGACAGTATCCTCGAGCAGTACTTC.

J is TRBJ2-7 and V is TRBV27; TRBD1 is a possible D gene (5 bases). The germline CDR1 and CDR2 sequences are MNHEY and SMNVEV (reference sequence). Trimming stripped 5 bases from V and 1 base from J, with 6 bases between. The CDR3 loop spans 12 amino acids. The CDR3 here is CASSDRSYEQYF. CDR3 in DNA: TGTGCCAGCAGTGACAGATCCTACGAGCAGTACTTC.